This T cell receptor beta chain appears in the sequencing data of a study of identical twins. With 6 bases clipped from V and 2 bases from J, the junction kept 5 bases outside the gene matches. CDR3 length: 13 residues. Germline V gene data show CDR1 as DFQATT and CDR2 as SNEGSKA (reference sequence). Study outcomes and limitations: Compared with unrelated sharing, twin-shared out-of-frame alpha sequences had more low-probability sequences.

Each CDR3 protein is one row after TCRdb ran MiXCR on the 5' RACE reads. The data hold hundreds of thousands of distinct CDR3 sequences, with 21% observed a single time. A word on this clonotype: Antigen unknown.

These records were also assigned to another study, of T cells expressing NK-cell markers. That paper adds: Beta-chain profiling covered CD3+CD56+NKG2C+, CD3+CD56+NKG2C- and CD3+CD56-NKG2C+ sorted subsets.

The sequence came from a woman aged 18 to 35 in good health. The sample was PBMCs. V is TRBV20-1 and J is TRBJ2-7; 9 bases line up with TRBD1. CDR3 DNA sequence: TGCAGTGCCCGACAGGGGGGGGCCTACGAGCAGTACTTC. Its translation is CSARQGGAYEQYF.